This T cell receptor (beta chain) was sequenced during a study of monozygotic twins with inflammatory bowel disease. General study findings and limits: TCRbeta inverse Simpson diversity was decreased in IBD patients versus healthy co-twins. Researchers report that IBD patients shared fewer clonotypes with others than healthy twins, especially amid disease activity.

Approximately 3,500 ng of total RNA went into each TCR library. TCRdb processed the 5' RACE reads again and assigns one entry to each CDR3 protein, with no DNA. The sample data list some 210,000 distinct CDR3 sequences. In regard to this clonotype: What it binds is unknown.

CDR3 length: 12 amino acids. The germline CDR1 and CDR2 sequences are SEHNR and FQNEAQ (reference sequence). Source material: blood. This chain uses TRBV7-9 with TRBJ2-1. This receptor was obtained from a human donor with ulcerative colitis or Crohn's disease, or a healthy co-twin of an affected twin (not recorded which). The CDR3 region is CASSPQRDEQFF.